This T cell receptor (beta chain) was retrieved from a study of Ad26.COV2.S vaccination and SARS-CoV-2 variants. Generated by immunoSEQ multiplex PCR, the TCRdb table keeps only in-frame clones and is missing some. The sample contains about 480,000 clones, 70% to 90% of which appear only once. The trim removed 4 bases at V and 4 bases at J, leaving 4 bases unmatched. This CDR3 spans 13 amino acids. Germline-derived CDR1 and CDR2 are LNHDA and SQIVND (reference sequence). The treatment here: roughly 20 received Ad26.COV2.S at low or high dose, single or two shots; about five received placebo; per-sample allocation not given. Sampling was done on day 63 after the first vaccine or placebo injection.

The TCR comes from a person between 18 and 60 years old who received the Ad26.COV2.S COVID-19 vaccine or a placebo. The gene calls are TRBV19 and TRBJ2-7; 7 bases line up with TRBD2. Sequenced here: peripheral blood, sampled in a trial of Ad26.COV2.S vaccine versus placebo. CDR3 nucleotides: TGTGCCAGTAGTAACCGCGGGGGATACGAGCAGTACTTC. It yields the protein CASSNRGGYEQYF.